The 26 T cell receptor beta chains reported below all come from one sample, sequenced in a study of early T cells in non-severe SARS-CoV-2 infection. One entry per CDR3 protein, called by TCRdb with MiXCR from the 5' RACE reads. The data contain about 120,000 distinct CDR3 sequences, roughly an eighth of them singletons. Sequencing used whole blood, obtained at baseline. The receptors come from an adult who was a healthcare worker with PCR-confirmed SARS-CoV-2 infection or an uninfected control (not recorded which).

The genes are TRBV7-6 and TRBJ2-4; D may match TRBD1 or TRBD2 (5 bases each). The germline gives CDR1 SGHVS, CDR2 FNYEAQ. This CDR3 is built from 16 residues. V was clipped by 5 bases and J by 1 base, with 15 bases between them. The CDR3 nucleotides read TGTGCCAGCAGCGATCTTCGACGGGGCGCCAAAAACATTCAGTACTTC. It yields the protein CASSDLRRGAKNIQYF.

This clonotype was counted a few times. The chain uses TRBV7-9 and TRBJ2-2; tentatively, D is TRBD2 (5 bases). The CDR3 totals 21 residues. CDR1 is SEHNR, CDR2 FQNEAQ, per germline (reference sequence). Trimming pared 5 bases from V and 3 bases from J, leaving 31 bases between. CDR3 amino acids: CASSERKAAGYVSVHTGELFF. The CDR3, as DNA: TGTGCCAGCAGCGAGCGGAAAGCAGCCGGATACGTTTCAGTTCACACCGGGGAGCTGTTTTTT.

DNA for the CDR3: TGTGCTAGTGGTCCCGGGACAGGGTTGGTCCAAGAGACCCAGTACTTC. Its translation: CASGPGTGLVQETQYF. This chain connects TRBV12-5 to TRBJ2-5; 9 nucleotides match TRBD1. CDR1 is LGHNT, CDR2 FRNRAP, per germline. The length of the CDR3 is 16 residues. Trimming cost V 5 bases and J 1 base; bases outside gene matches: 8.

The chain carries TRBV2 and TRBJ1-1; 8 nucleotides match TRBD1. The germline V gene has CDR1 SNHLY and CDR2 FYNNEI. This CDR3 has 13 residues. After removal of 10 bases from V and 1 base from J, the junction contained 5 bases not matched to a gene. CDR3 in DNA: TGTGCCACCGCCGGGACAGGGAACACTGAAGCTTTCTTT. It codes for CATAGTGNTEAFF.

The gene calls are TRBV4-2 and TRBJ2-3; no firm D call. Germline V lookup: CDR1 LGHNA, CDR2 YNFKEQ. The V end lost 0 bases, the J end lost 2 bases, and 9 bases lay between the germline ends. The CDR3 loop spans 15 amino acids. The CDR3 region has the DNA TGTGCCAGCAGCCAAGATGGTAGTCCCACAGATACGCAGTATTTT. Protein sequence: CASSQDGSPTDTQYF.

The gene calls are TRBV11-3 and TRBJ1-2; TRBD1 agrees at 9 bases. CDR3 length: 13 residues. Trimming removed 5 bases from V and 6 bases from J; junction bases left unmatched: 4. Looked up from germline, CDR1 is SGHNT and CDR2 is YENEEA. The CDR3 DNA is TGTGCCAGCAGCCTAACAGGGGGCCATGGCTACACCTTC. As protein: CASSLTGGHGYTF.

This clonotype was counted only a few times. The CDR3 bases are TGTGCCAGCAGCTCGGACAGGGGTACCTACAATGAGCAGTTCTTC. It codes for CASSSDRGTYNEQFF. This chain uses TRBV7-2 with TRBJ2-1; 9 nucleotides align to TRBD1. After removal of 4 bases from V and 2 bases from J, the junction contained 3 bases not matched to a gene. The CDR3 runs to 15 residues. Germline assignment: CDR1 SGHTA and CDR2 FQGNSA.

The CDR3 nucleotides are TGTGCCAGCAGTTACGGACGTGGGGATCAGCCCCAGCATTTT. Amino acid sequence: CASSYGRGDQPQHF. The rearrangement joins TRBV6-5 to TRBJ1-5; D gene uncertain. The germline V gene has CDR1 MNHEY and CDR2 SVGAGI. Deletions cut 2 bases from V and 5 bases from J, with 10 bases between. This CDR3 has 14 residues.

This clonotype appeared many times. The chain carries TRBV11-1 and TRBJ2-7; D not resolved. The CDR3 totals 15 residues. CDR1 is SGHAT, CDR2 FQDESV, per germline (reference sequence). With 3 bases removed from V and 2 bases from J, the gap between germline ends came to 14 bases. This CDR3 is CASSFRAGGAYEQYF. The CDR3, as DNA: TGTGCCAGCAGCTTTCGGGCAGGCGGAGCCTACGAGCAGTACTTC.

The rearrangement uses TRBV29-1 and TRBJ1-2; 9 nucleotides line up with TRBD1. J lost 8 bases, V lost 3 bases, and 16 bases had no gene match. CDR3 size: 16 residues. Per the germline V gene, CDR1 is SQVTM and CDR2 is ANQGSEA. CDR3 DNA sequence: TGCAGCGTTGACTACAACACACAGGGGGCGCTTTTCGGCTACACCTTC. Translation gives CSVDYNTQGALFGYTF.

V usage is TRBV7-2 and J usage is TRBJ2-3; TRBD1 or TRBD2 may be the D gene (5 bases each). The germline V and J ends were trimmed by 5 bases and 2 bases, with 11 bases remaining between them. CDR1 SGHTA and CDR2 FQGNSA come from the germline V gene. CDR3 size: 14 residues. The CDR3 sequence is CASSHEGLTDTQYF. Here the CDR3 DNA reads TGTGCCAGCAGCCACGAGGGGCTCACAGATACGCAGTATTTT.

This clonotype was detected only a few times. The chain uses TRBV11-3 and TRBJ2-1, with 10 positions matching TRBD2. This CDR3 comprises 15 residues. V trimming: 1 base; J trimming: 7 bases; junction bases outside the gene matches: 4. CDR1 and CDR2 from the germline V gene are SGHNT and YENEEA. For the CDR3, the DNA is TGTGCCAGCAGCTTAGGGACTAGCGGAATGAATGAGCAGTTCTTC. It codes for CASSLGTSGMNEQFF.

In DNA form, the CDR3 reads TGCAGTGCTAGAGACCCCGACGGGGCCAACGTCCTGACTTTC. This sequence encodes CSARDPDGANVLTF. The chain joins TRBV20-1 to TRBJ2-6; no reliable D call. Germline V gene data show CDR1 as DFQATT and CDR2 as SNEGSKA (reference sequence). The V gene lost 0 bases and the J gene lost 4 bases, with 7 bases spanning the gap. The CDR3 covers 14 residues.

This clonotype was picked up a small number of times. The chain has TRBV12-3 or TRBV12-4 and TRBJ2-2, with 7 bases matching TRBD1. The CDR3 totals 15 residues. V was pared by 3 bases and J by 1 base, with 2 bases of the junction left unmatched. This chain's CDR3 is CASSLRGLNTGELFF. CDR3 coding DNA: TGTGCCAGCAGTTTGAGGGGGCTGAACACCGGGGAGCTGTTTTTT.

This clonotype was counted between two and nine times. The genes are TRBV28 and TRBJ2-5, with 9 bases fitting TRBD2. The CDR3 loop spans 15 amino acids. J was trimmed by 7 bases and V by 7 bases; bases with no gene match: 13. Germline lookup yields CDR1 MDHEN and CDR2 SYDVKM. Here the CDR3 reads CASTSLAGDAGTQYF. The CDR3 nucleotides are TGTGCCAGCACTTCTTTAGCGGGAGACGCGGGGACCCAGTACTTC.

This chain links TRBV6-2 or TRBV6-3 with TRBJ1-2; D gene uncertain. CDR3 size: 14 residues. Per germline, CDR1 MNHEY and CDR2 SVGEGT. V lost 3 bases to trimming and J lost 8 bases, with 16 bases between them. CDR3: CASSYLGPAEGYTF. The CDR3, as DNA: TGTGCCAGCAGTTATTTAGGCCCAGCGGAAGGCTACACCTTC.

This clonotype was recorded many times. This sequence joins TRBV12-3 or TRBV12-4 and TRBJ1-3, with D unclear. CDR3 length: 12 amino acids. V was trimmed by 11 bases and J by 4 bases, leaving 12 bases between them. CDR3: CASTSFGNTIYF. The CDR3 DNA reads TGTGCCTCCACGTCATTCGGAAACACCATATATTTT.

V usage is TRBV20-1 and J usage is TRBJ2-2; D unresolved. In germline, CDR1 is DFQATT, CDR2 SNEGSKA (reference sequence). CDR3 size: 16 residues. V was trimmed by 0 bases and J by 4 bases, leaving 15 bases between them. The CDR3 spells CSARDRVAELTGELFF. The DNA of the CDR3 is TGCAGTGCTAGAGATCGAGTAGCAGAACTCACCGGGGAGCTGTTTTTT.

This clonotype was counted only a few times. The chain recombines TRBV5-6 with TRBJ2-1, with 10 nucleotides matching TRBD2. This CDR3 has 16 amino acids. Trimming at V came to 6 bases and at J to 8 bases, leaving 14 bases not matched to a gene. The germline V gene has CDR1 SGHDT and CDR2 YYEEEE. The CDR3 reads CASKASGGLTTDEQFF. Written as DNA, the CDR3 is TGTGCCAGCAAGGCTAGCGGGGGCCTCACTACCGATGAGCAGTTCTTC. Looking up the rest from reference TRBV5-6 and TRBJ2-1 gives the full variable domain: DAGVTQSPTHLIKTRGQQVTLRCSPKSGHDTVSWYQQALGQGPQFIFQYYEEEERQRGNFPDRFSGHQFPNYSSELNVNALLLGDSALYLCASKASGGLTTDEQFFGPGTRLTVL.

This chain uses TRBV12-3 or TRBV12-4 with TRBJ2-1, with D uncertain. This CDR3 is 13 amino acids long. Trimming stripped 3 bases from V and 4 bases from J, with 7 bases between. CDR3 sequence reads: CASSLRLYNEQFF. The CDR3 DNA follows: TGTGCCAGCAGTTTGCGGCTATACAATGAGCAGTTCTTC.

V gene TRBV4-2 combines with J gene TRBJ2-7, with no clear D. The V end was cut by 1 base, the J end by 4 bases, with 11 bases between. The germline V gene has CDR1 LGHNA and CDR2 YNFKEQ. The CDR3 has 14 residues. The CDR3 is CASSQATAAYEQYF. CDR3 DNA sequence: TGTGCCAGCAGCCAAGCTACGGCGGCTTACGAGCAGTACTTC.

Only a few counts were recorded for this clonotype. This chain joins TRBV27 and TRBJ1-6; 7 bases line up with TRBD1. CDR3 length: 16 residues. J lost 7 bases, V lost 3 bases, and 9 bases had no gene match. Germline values: CDR1 MNHEY, CDR2 SMNVEV (reference sequence). CDR3 nucleotide sequence: TGTGCCAGCAGTTTCGGGCGGGCCAGGGGGAATTCACCCCTCCACTTT. Translation: CASSFGRARGNSPLHF.

This clonotype was counted a few times. The chain is built from TRBV4-1 and TRBJ1-4, with a tentative D call TRBD1 (6 bases). Trimming stripped 1 base from V and 6 bases from J, with 21 bases between. The CDR3 has 18 amino acids. Per germline, CDR1 MGHRA and CDR2 YSYEKL. The CDR3 protein is CASSQVPPAGGRDEKLFF. The CDR3 DNA sequence: TGCGCCAGCAGCCAAGTTCCCCCGGCCGGGGGGCGAGATGAAAAACTGTTTTTT.

This clonotype appeared many times. This chain connects TRBV14 to TRBJ2-1; 9 bases fit TRBD2. Germline CDR1 is SGHDN and CDR2 is FVKESK. Unmatched junction bases numbered 10, after V lost 0 bases and J lost 1 base. The CDR3 runs to 19 residues. Here the CDR3 reads CASSQELSGRPRSYNEQFF. The CDR3 DNA reads as TGTGCCAGCAGCCAAGAACTTAGCGGGAGACCTCGGTCCTACAATGAGCAGTTCTTC. Variable domain in full (rest from reference TRBV14 and TRBJ2-1): EAGVTQFPSHSVIEKGQTVTLRCDPISGHDNLYWYRRVMGKEIKFLLHFVKESKQDESGMPNNRFLAERTGGTYSTLKVQPAELEDSGVYFCASSQELSGRPRSYNEQFFGPGTRLTVL.

In its sample, this clonotype was seen many times. The chain joins TRBV30 to TRBJ1-1; no definite D call. CDR1 and CDR2 from the germline V gene are GTSNPN and SVGIG (reference sequence). V lost 0 bases to trimming and J lost 1 base, with 6 bases between them. The CDR3 extends over 13 amino acids. CDR3 amino acids: CAWSVRRNTEAFF. The CDR3 nucleotides are TGTGCCTGGAGTGTCCGCCGGAACACTGAAGCTTTCTTT.

This clonotype was seen a few times. The chain couples TRBV12-5 to TRBJ1-1; D is unclear. Trimming shortened V by 5 bases and J by 9 bases, and 13 bases separated the two germline ends. The CDR3 length is 12 residues. The germline CDR1 and CDR2 sequences are LGHNT and FRNRAP. In nucleotides, the CDR3 is TGTGCTAGTGGTCGGGGAAGCCTTAAAGCTTTCTTT. It translates to CASGRGSLKAFF.